This entry concerns a single TCR beta chain. V lost 0 bases to trimming and J lost 2 bases; unmatched junction nucleotides: 5. This CDR3 contains 18 residues. Germline assignment: CDR1 KGHSH and CDR2 LQKENI. Sequenced by immunoSEQ multiplex PCR; TCRdb stores in-frame clones only, minus some. The sample lists 98,000 or so clones; roughly nine tenths were seen once. These data belong to a study of OX40 agonist ivuxolimab in advanced cancers. The clonotype comes from an adult with an advanced solid tumor such as melanoma, head and neck, liver or kidney cancer. V gene TRBV18 combines with J gene TRBJ2-2; TRBD1 agrees at 11 bases. Here the sequenced sample was CD4+ or CD8+ T cells sorted from blood, taken in a trial of the OX40 agonist ivuxolimab. This CDR3 reads CASSPPFGTGGNTGELFF. Written as DNA, the CDR3 is TGTGCCAGCTCACCACCGTTCGGGACAGGGGGTAACACCGGGGAGCTGTTTTTT.